These 15 T cell receptor beta chains came from one sample sequenced in a study of early T cells in non-severe SARS-CoV-2 infection. TCRdb reprocessed the 5' RACE reads via MiXCR and lists one record per CDR3 protein. The sample has over 95,000 distinct CDR3 sequences; 16% are singletons. The sequencing sample was made of whole blood. The origin of the receptors is an adult who was a healthcare worker with PCR-confirmed SARS-CoV-2 infection or an uninfected control (not recorded which).

This rearrangement joins TRBV29-1 to TRBJ2-2, with D possibly TRBD2 on 6 matching bases. Germline CDR1 and CDR2: SQVTM and ANQGSEA. The CDR3 runs 15 residues. The germline V and J ends were trimmed by 4 bases and 7 bases, with 19 bases remaining between them. CDR3 region: CSVAQDNGGSGELFF. CDR3 nucleotide sequence: TGCAGCGTTGCTCAAGACAATGGAGGGAGCGGGGAGCTGTTTTTT.

This clonotype has a handful of counts. The chain employs TRBV5-1 and TRBJ2-2; D unresolved. The CDR3 covers 11 residues. Germline loops: CDR1 SGHRS, CDR2 YFSETQ. V was trimmed by 4 bases and J by 6 bases, leaving 4 bases between them. The CDR3 region is CASSAPGELFF. CDR3 coding DNA: TGCGCCAGCAGCGCCCCCGGGGAGCTGTTTTTT.

This clonotype was counted a few times. This chain uses TRBV27 with TRBJ1-3; D may be TRBD1 (5 bases). Looked up from germline, CDR1 is MNHEY and CDR2 is SMNVEV (reference sequence). This CDR3 has 14 residues. Trimming took off 3 bases at V and 4 bases at J, with 10 bases between the two ends. The CDR3 bases are TGTGCCAGCAGTTTTACGGGGCCCGGAAACACCATATATTTT. It specifies CASSFTGPGNTIYF.

The chain couples TRBV5-5 to TRBJ1-2; D gene unclear. The CDR3 extends over 14 amino acids. Germline CDR1 SGHKS, CDR2 YYEKEE (reference sequence). The ends were cut back, 4 bases at V and 5 bases at J, with 15 bases in the middle. The CDR3 DNA follows: TGTGCCAGCAGCCTGACGGACGGAACTTATGGCTACACCTTC. This translates into CASSLTDGTYGYTF.

This clonotype was seen a few times. The chain combines TRBV20-1 with TRBJ2-1, with TRBD2 matching over 8 bases. This CDR3 has 18 amino acids. With V trimmed by 6 bases and J by 8 bases, 24 bases remained unmatched. Germline V gives CDR1 DFQATT, CDR2 SNEGSKA (reference sequence). Written as DNA, the CDR3 is TGCAGTGCCAAAGAATCATCCTCGCGGGAGGCTACAAAGGATGAGCAGTTCTTC. Protein sequence: CSAKESSSREATKDEQFF.

This clonotype was counted ten times or more. The rearrangement links TRBV7-9 to TRBJ1-1; weak D call: TRBD1 (5 bases). CDR1 is SEHNR and CDR2 is FQNEAQ in the germline V gene (reference sequence). V was trimmed by 4 bases and J by 1 base, leaving 7 bases between them. The CDR3 sequence is 13 residues long. The CDR3 nucleotides are TGTGCCAGCAGCTCACAGGAGAACACTGAAGCTTTCTTT. Its protein product is CASSSQENTEAFF. The full variable domain, completed using reference TRBV7-9 and TRBJ1-1, is DTGVSQNPRHKITKRGQNVTFRCDPISEHNRLYWYRQTLGQGPEFLTYFQNEAQLEKSRLLSDRFSAERPKGSFSTLEIQRTEQGDSAMYLCASSSQENTEAFFGQGTRLTVV.

The chain is built from TRBV10-3 and TRBJ2-7, with 8 bases matching TRBD1. The CDR3 has 16 amino acids. CDR1 is ENHRY, CDR2 SYGVKD, per germline. The trim removed 2 bases at V and 1 base at J, leaving 7 bases unmatched. CDR3 DNA sequence: TGTGCCATCAGTGAGCCAAGGACAGGGACGTCCTACGAGCAGTACTTC. Its protein is CAISEPRTGTSYEQYF.

The chain recombines TRBV7-9 with TRBJ2-4, with D maybe TRBD1 (5 bases). The CDR3 loop spans 15 amino acids. Germline CDR1 and CDR2: SEHNR and FQNEAQ (reference sequence). V was clipped by 1 base and J by 0 bases, with 7 bases between them. This CDR3 is CASSLGTKAKNIQYF. In nucleotides, the CDR3 is TGTGCCAGCAGCTTAGGGACAAAAGCCAAAAACATTCAGTACTTC.

The V and J genes are TRBV6-5 and TRBJ1-2; 11 positions match TRBD1. This CDR3 has 13 residues. J was trimmed by 5 bases and V by 5 bases; bases with no gene match: 1. The germline gives CDR1 MNHEY, CDR2 SVGAGI. Here the CDR3 reads CASSRDRGYGYTF. The CDR3 DNA sequence: TGTGCCAGCAGTCGGGACAGGGGGTATGGCTACACCTTC.

There are a few counts of this clonotype. The chain couples TRBV11-2 to TRBJ2-2, with 14 bases fitting TRBD2. J gave up 1 base and V 4 bases, and 5 bases lay outside the gene matches. Germline V gene sequence: CDR1 SGHAT, CDR2 FQNNGV. The CDR3 contains 18 residues. DNA of the CDR3: TGTGCCAGCAGCTCCGGACTAGCGGGGGGACTGAACACCGGGGAGCTGTTTTTT. It is translated as CASSSGLAGGLNTGELFF.

The chain couples TRBV12-3 or TRBV12-4 to TRBJ2-1; 8 nucleotides match TRBD2. The CDR3 has 15 residues. Trimming cost V 3 bases and J 9 bases; bases outside gene matches: 10. CDR3 sequence reads: CASSLVAGRVGEQFF. CDR3 nucleotides: TGTGCCAGCAGTTTGGTTGCCGGGAGGGTCGGTGAGCAGTTCTTC.

V usage is TRBV4-3 and J usage is TRBJ1-1; D possibly corresponds to TRBD1 (6 bases). V was shortened by 0 bases and J by 0 bases, with 8 bases between the two germline ends. The CDR3 covers 15 residues. Germline-derived CDR1 and CDR2 are LGHNA and YSLEER. CDR3 DNA sequence: TGCGCCAGCAGCCAAGATTGGACAGTGAACACTGAAGCTTTCTTT. Protein sequence: CASSQDWTVNTEAFF.

The chain uses TRBV28 and TRBJ2-6; tentative D call: TRBD1 (5 bases). V was shortened by 5 bases and J by 5 bases, with 7 bases between the two germline ends. This CDR3 contains 13 residues. Germline lookup yields CDR1 MDHEN and CDR2 SYDVKM. In nucleotides, the CDR3 is TGTGCCAGCAGTCAGGACAGGGCCAACGTCCTGACTTTC. This translates into CASSQDRANVLTF.

V and J are TRBV7-9 and TRBJ2-5; D unresolved. Germline CDR1 SEHNR, CDR2 FQNEAQ (reference sequence). The V gene lost 3 bases and the J gene lost 3 bases, with 5 bases spanning the gap. The CDR3 contains 12 residues. The CDR3 here is CASSFLKETQYF. In nucleotides, the CDR3 is TGTGCCAGCAGCTTCCTCAAAGAGACCCAGTACTTC.

Worth noting for this clonotype: One end of the junction fails to match germline, which may point to a read error. This chain connects TRBV4-3 to TRBJ2-6; 9 positions agree with TRBD1. This CDR3 is 15 amino acids long. In germline, CDR1 is LGHNA, CDR2 YSLEER. CDR3 sequence (DNA): TGCGCCAGCAGCCAAGAGACAGGGGGGGCCAACGTCCTGATTTTC. It is translated as CASSQETGGANVLIF.